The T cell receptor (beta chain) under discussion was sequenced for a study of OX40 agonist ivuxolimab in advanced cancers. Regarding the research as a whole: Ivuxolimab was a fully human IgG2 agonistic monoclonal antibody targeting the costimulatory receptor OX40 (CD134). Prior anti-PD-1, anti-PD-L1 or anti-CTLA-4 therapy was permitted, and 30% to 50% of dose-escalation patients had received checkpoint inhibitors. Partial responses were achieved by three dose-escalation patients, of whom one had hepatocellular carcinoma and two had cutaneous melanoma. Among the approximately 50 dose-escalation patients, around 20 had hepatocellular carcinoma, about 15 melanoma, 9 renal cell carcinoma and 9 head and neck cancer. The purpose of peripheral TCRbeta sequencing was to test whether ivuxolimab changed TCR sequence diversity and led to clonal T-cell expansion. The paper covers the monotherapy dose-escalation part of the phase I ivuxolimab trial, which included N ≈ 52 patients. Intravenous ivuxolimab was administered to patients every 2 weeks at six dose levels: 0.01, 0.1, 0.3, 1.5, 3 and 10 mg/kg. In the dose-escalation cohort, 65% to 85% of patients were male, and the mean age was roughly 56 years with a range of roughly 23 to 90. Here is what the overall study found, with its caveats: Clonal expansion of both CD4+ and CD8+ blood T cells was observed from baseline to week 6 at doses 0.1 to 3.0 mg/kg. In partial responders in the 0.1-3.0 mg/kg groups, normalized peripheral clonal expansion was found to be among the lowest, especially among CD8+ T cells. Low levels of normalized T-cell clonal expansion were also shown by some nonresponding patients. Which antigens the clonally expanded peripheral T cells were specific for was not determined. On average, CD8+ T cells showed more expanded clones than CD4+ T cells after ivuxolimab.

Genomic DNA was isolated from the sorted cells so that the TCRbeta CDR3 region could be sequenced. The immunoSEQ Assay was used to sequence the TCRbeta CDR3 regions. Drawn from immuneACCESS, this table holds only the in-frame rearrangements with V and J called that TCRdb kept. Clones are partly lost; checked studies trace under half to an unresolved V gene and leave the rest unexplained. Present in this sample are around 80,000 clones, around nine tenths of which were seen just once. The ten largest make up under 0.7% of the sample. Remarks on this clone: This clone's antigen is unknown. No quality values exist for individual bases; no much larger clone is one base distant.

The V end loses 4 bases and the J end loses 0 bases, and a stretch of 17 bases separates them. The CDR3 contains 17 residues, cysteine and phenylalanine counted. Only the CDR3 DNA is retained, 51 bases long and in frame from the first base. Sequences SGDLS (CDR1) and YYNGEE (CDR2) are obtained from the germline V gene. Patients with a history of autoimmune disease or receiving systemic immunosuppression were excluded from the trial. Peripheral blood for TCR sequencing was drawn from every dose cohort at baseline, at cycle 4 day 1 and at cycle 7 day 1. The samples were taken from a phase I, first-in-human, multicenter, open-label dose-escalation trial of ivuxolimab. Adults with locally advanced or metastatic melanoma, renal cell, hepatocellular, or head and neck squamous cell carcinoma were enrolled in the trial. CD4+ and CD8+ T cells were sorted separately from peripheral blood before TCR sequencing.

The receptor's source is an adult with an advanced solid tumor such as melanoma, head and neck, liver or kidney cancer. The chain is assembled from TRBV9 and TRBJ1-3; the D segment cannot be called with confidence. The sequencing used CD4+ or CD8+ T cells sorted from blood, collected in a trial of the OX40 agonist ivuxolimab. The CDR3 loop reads CASSPHPMDFSGNTIYF. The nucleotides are TGTGCCAGCAGCCCCCACCCAATGGACTTCTCTGGAAACACCATATATTTT.